The entry that follows covers one T cell receptor (beta chain) sequence. The CDR3 has 16 amino acids. The sample originates from a study of blood T cell repertoires in COVID-19. As for the study in general: The origin of the acute and convalescent COVID-19 samples was the United States, Italy and Spain. PBMCs, B-cell-depleted T cells, or T cells provided the cDNA or gDNA that made up the material.

Original methodology: For nucleated cells, counts were estimated from reference gene primer amplification. The method was immunoSEQ multiplex PCR; TCRdb's version includes in-frame clones alone and lacks a portion of them. The DNA was the basis for D and trimming; V, J and clone size are from that table. The table has 250,000 to 300,000 clones, approximately 90% seen once; the top ten hold about 2.2%. This receptor was identified in a woman aged 45 to 65 who had recovered from COVID-19. The genes are TRBV21-1 and TRBJ1-5; the D segment call TRBD1 is taken from the table without a DNA check. TRBV21-1 corresponds to a pseudogene. The specimen was peripheral blood. The CDR3 DNA is TGTGCCAGCAGCAAGAACAGGGGGTACACGAGCCAGCCCCAGCATTTT. Its translation: CASSKNRGYTSQPQHF.